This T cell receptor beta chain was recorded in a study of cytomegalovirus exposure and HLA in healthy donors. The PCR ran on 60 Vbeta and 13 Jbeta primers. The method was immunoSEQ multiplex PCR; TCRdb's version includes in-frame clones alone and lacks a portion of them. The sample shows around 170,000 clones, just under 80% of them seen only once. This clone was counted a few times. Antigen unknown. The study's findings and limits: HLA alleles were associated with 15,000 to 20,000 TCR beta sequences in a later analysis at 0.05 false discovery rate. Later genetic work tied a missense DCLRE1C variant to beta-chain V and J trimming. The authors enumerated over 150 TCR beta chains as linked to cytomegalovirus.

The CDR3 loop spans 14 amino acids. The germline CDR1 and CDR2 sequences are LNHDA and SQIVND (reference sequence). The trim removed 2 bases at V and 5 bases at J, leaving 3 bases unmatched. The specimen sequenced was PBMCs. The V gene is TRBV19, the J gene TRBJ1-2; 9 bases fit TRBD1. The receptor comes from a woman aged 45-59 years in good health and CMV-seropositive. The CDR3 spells CASSIRGQGYGYTF. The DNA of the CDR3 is TGTGCCAGTAGTATACGGGGACAGGGATATGGCTACACCTTC.